This TCR beta chain is drawn from a study of T cell repertoires in ileal Crohn's disease. Study summary: Surgery for a complication: stricturing in approximately 60%, penetrating in roughly 40%. Overall study results and limits: Compared with non-smokers, active smokers at surgery showed more clonal expansions.

Germline CDR1 is MGHRA and CDR2 is YSYEKL. V trimming: 4 bases; J trimming: 2 bases; junction bases outside the gene matches: 4. This CDR3 is built from 15 residues. A word on this clone: Its target is unknown.

Per sample, roughly 0.5 micrograms of biopsy DNA were TCRB immunosequenced. Sequencing used immunoSEQ multiplex PCR; TCRdb keeps in-frame clones, though not all of them. The table shows some 11,000 clones, with around 78% occurring only once. This TCR was recovered from an adult with Crohn's disease. The chain couples TRBV4-1 to TRBJ2-2, with TRBD1 matching over 7 bases. Material: ileal tissue. The CDR3 DNA reads as TGCGCCAGCAGCCGCGGACAGGCCAACACCGGGGAGCTGTTTTTT. It encodes CASSRGQANTGELFF.